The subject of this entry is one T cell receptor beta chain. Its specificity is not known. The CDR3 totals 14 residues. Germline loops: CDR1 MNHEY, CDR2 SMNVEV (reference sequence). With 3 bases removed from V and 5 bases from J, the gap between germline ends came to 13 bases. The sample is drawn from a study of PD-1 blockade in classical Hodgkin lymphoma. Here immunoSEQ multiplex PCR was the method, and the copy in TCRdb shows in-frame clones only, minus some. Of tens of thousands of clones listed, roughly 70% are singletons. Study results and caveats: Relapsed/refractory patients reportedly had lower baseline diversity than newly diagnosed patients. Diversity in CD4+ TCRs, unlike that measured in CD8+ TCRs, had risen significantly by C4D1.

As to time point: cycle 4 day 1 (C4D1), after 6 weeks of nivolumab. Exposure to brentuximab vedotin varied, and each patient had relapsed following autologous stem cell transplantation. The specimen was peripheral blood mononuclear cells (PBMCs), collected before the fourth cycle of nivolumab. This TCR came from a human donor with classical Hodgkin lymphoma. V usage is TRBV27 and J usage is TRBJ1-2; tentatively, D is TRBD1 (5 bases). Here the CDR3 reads CASSFQDNIYGYTF. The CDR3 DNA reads TGTGCCAGCAGTTTTCAGGACAATATTTATGGCTACACCTTC.